Sequencing of this T cell receptor beta chain was carried out in a study of blood T cell repertoires in COVID-19. V trimming: 10 bases; J trimming: 7 bases; junction bases outside the gene matches: 12. There are 17 residues in the CDR3. Germline V gene lookup returns CDR1 MDHEN and CDR2 SYDVKM. Methods used by the authors: Estimated nucleated cell counts came from reference gene primer amplification. The repertoire was sequenced with immunoSEQ multiplex PCR; TCRdb's copy has only in-frame clones and lacks some. That table furnishes V, J and clone size, whereas the DNA furnished D and trimming. The table has some 170,000 clones, 82% seen once.

The V gene is TRBV28, the J gene TRBJ2-2; 16 positions agree with TRBD2. Sequencing used peripheral blood. This clonotype was sampled from a woman in her 70s with acute or convalescent COVID-19. DNA of the CDR3: TGTGCCACCAAACCGGGACTAGCGGGGGGGCACGGCGGGGAGCTGTTTTTT. Protein sequence: CATKPGLAGGHGGELFF.